This passage covers 32 T cell receptor beta chains from one sample sequenced in a study of beta chain features in type 1 diabetes. The antigens these receptors bind are not known. Study-wide findings and caveats: The study found moderately but significantly shorter TCRB CDR3s in all four CD4+ subsets of Type 1 diabetes patients.

Expressed TCRB transcripts were sequenced because the isolated RNA had all been reverse transcribed beforehand. TCRdb keeps only in-frame clones here, not all; method: immunoSEQ multiplex PCR. The profile shows over 15,000 clones, approximately 68% of them singletons. The sample taken for sequencing was Tregs from blood. These receptors were collected from a man aged 30 to 39 with type 1 diabetes.

This CDR3 reads CASSRGQQETQYF. The CDR3 DNA reads TGCGCCAGCAGCCGGGGACAGCAAGAGACCCAGTACTTC. This chain joins TRBV5-1 and TRBJ2-5; TRBD1 matches at 7 bases. From germline, CDR1 is SGHRS and CDR2 YFSETQ. This CDR3 contains 13 residues. With 4 bases clipped from V and 2 bases from J, the junction kept 2 bases outside the gene matches.

The chain joins TRBV7-2 to TRBJ2-2; no clear D. CDR1 is SGHTA and CDR2 is FQGNSA in the germline V gene. Trimming left V 5 bases short and J 0 bases short, with 7 bases between. The CDR3 covers 14 residues. Here the CDR3 reads CASSPGPNTGELFF. The CDR3 DNA reads as TGTGCCAGCAGCCCGGGTCCGAACACCGGGGAGCTGTTTTTT.

V gene TRBV10-2 combines with J gene TRBJ2-5; 12 nucleotides match TRBD2. Matching the DNA end better, TRBJ2-7 makes the J call doubtful. CDR3 size: 17 residues. Germline CDR1 reads WSHSY; CDR2 reads SAAADI. The CDR3 reads CASSEPPLAGGTYEQYF. The CDR3 nucleotides are TGCGCCAGCAGTGAGCCACCACTAGCGGGAGGTACCTACGAGCAGTACTTC.

The chain carries TRBV11-2 and TRBJ2-2, with 7 bases that match TRBD2. The CDR3 is made up of 15 amino acids. V trimming: 10 bases; J trimming: 0 bases; junction bases outside the gene matches: 8. The germline V gene encodes CDR1 SGHAT and CDR2 FQNNGV. CDR3 residues: CATGASGANTGELFF. In nucleotides, the CDR3 is TGTGCCACCGGGGCGAGCGGGGCGAACACCGGGGAGCTGTTTTTT.

This chain uses TRBV15 with TRBJ2-5, with D possibly TRBD2 on 5 matching bases. V shed 0 bases and J shed 5 bases, with 7 bases lying between them. This CDR3 is built from 13 residues. Germline-derived CDR1 and CDR2 are LNHNV and YYDKDF (reference sequence). In nucleotides, the CDR3 is TGTGCCACCAGCAGAGATCGGAGGGAGACCCAGTACTTC. Its protein is CATSRDRRETQYF.

The chain carries TRBV2 and TRBJ2-3; TRBD2 aligns across 7 bases. This CDR3 is 15 amino acids long. Germline V CDR1 and CDR2: SNHLY, FYNNEI. V lost 8 bases and J lost 4; bases outside the gene matches: 12. CDR3 DNA sequence: TGTGCCAGCGGAAAAGGGCTAGCGGACGCAGATACGCAGTATTTT. Translation gives CASGKGLADADTQYF. Complete variable domain (other parts from reference TRBV2 and TRBJ2-3): EPEVTQTPSHQVTQMGQEVILRCVPISNHLYFYWYRQILGQKVEFLVSFYNNEISEKSEIFDDQFSVERPDGSNFTLKIRSTKLEDSAMYFCASGKGLADADTQYFGPGTRLTVL.

The V and J genes are TRBV18 and TRBJ1-1; 7 nucleotides line up with TRBD1. This CDR3 comprises 14 residues. The J segment lost 3 bases and the V segment lost 2 bases, leaving 3 bases of the junction unmatched. Germline lookup yields CDR1 KGHSH and CDR2 LQKENI. The CDR3 protein is CASSPRGLDTEAFF. CDR3 nucleotides: TGTGCCAGCTCACCAAGGGGGCTGGACACTGAAGCTTTCTTT.

This chain connects TRBV11-2 to TRBJ1-2; D ambiguous. The CDR3 loop spans 11 amino acids. Trimming took 4 bases from V and 4 from J, leaving 4 bases between them. Germline V gene sequence: CDR1 SGHAT, CDR2 FQNNGV. The CDR3, as DNA: TGTGCCAGCAGCTCAGGCTATGGCTACACCTTC. This codes for CASSSGYGYTF.

The CDR3 protein is CASSYDEGLQNTEAFF. The CDR3 nucleotides are TGTGCCAGCAGTTACGACGAGGGACTTCAGAACACTGAAGCTTTCTTT. J is TRBJ1-1 and V is TRBV6-5; a weak D match, TRBD1 (5 bases). The CDR3 is made up of 16 amino acids. V dropped 2 bases and J dropped 1 base, with 14 bases sitting between them. Germline lookup yields CDR1 MNHEY and CDR2 SVGAGI.

The J gene is TRBJ2-2, the V gene TRBV5-1; 10 bases are a match to TRBD2. This CDR3 region has 17 residues. Per the germline V gene, CDR1 is SGHRS and CDR2 is YFSETQ. Trimming removed 1 base from V and 1 base from J; junction bases left unmatched: 4. In DNA, the CDR3 is TGCGCCAGCAGCTTGAGAACTAGCGGGAAGAACACCGGGGAGCTGTTTTTT. Its translation is CASSLRTSGKNTGELFF.

This clone came up once. The V and J genes are TRBV13 and TRBJ2-1; maybe TRBD2 (6 bases). This CDR3 has 14 residues. CDR1 and CDR2 from the germline V gene are PRHDT and FYEKMQ (reference sequence). V was clipped by 6 bases and J by 7 bases, with 16 bases between them. The CDR3 DNA reads TGTGCCAGCAGAAGAGTAGAGGAGGGTAATGAGCAGTTCTTC. It specifies CASRRVEEGNEQFF.

The chain couples TRBV11-2 to TRBJ2-1; 8 nucleotides agree with TRBD2. CDR1 is SGHAT, CDR2 FQNNGV, per germline. The CDR3 sequence is 15 residues long. V lost 1 base and J lost 7; bases outside the gene matches: 6. CDR3 residues: CASSLGSGIANEQFF. The DNA for the CDR3 is TGTGCCAGCAGCTTAGGTAGCGGGATTGCGAATGAGCAGTTCTTC.

The sample holds one count of this clone. The gene calls are TRBV5-1 and TRBJ1-1; tentatively, D is TRBD1 (5 bases). Trimming took off 4 bases at V and 1 base at J, with 11 bases between the two ends. CDR3 size: 14 residues. The germline V gene encodes CDR1 SGHRS and CDR2 YFSETQ. CDR3 bases: TGCGCCAGCAGCCCAGGGCCGGGGAACACTGAAGCTTTCTTT. Translated: CASSPGPGNTEAFF.

This rearrangement joins TRBV2 to TRBJ2-7, with 8 bases lining up with TRBD1. CDR3 size: 14 residues. Germline V gives CDR1 SNHLY, CDR2 FYNNEI. V was pared by 6 bases and J by 3 bases, with 7 bases of the junction left unmatched. CDR3 loop: CASRGQEAYYEQYF. For the CDR3, the DNA is TGTGCCAGCAGGGGACAGGAGGCATACTACGAGCAGTACTTC.

This sequence joins TRBV29-1 and TRBJ2-7; 7 bases line up with TRBD1. Losses at the gene ends were 7 bases for V and 4 bases for J; bases not matched to a gene: 10. Germline V lookup: CDR1 SQVTM, CDR2 ANQGSEA. This CDR3 spans 13 amino acids. Here the CDR3 DNA reads TGCAGCGGATTAGGGGGCGTCGGGTACGAGCAGTACTTC. This gives the protein CSGLGGVGYEQYF.

J is TRBJ1-3 and V is TRBV30, with D possibly TRBD1 on 5 matching bases. V shed 2 bases and J shed 2 bases, with 10 bases lying between them. The germline V gene encodes CDR1 GTSNPN and CDR2 SVGIG (reference sequence). The CDR3 runs to 14 residues. CDR3 protein: CAWSPRQTGNTIYF. Here the CDR3 DNA reads TGTGCCTGGAGTCCTCGACAGACTGGAAACACCATATATTTT.

This clone was seen a handful of times. The chain has TRBV19 and TRBJ2-6; no clear D gene. The V and J ends lost 2 bases and 0 bases respectively, with 5 bases between them. This CDR3 contains 15 residues. CDR1 and CDR2 from the germline V gene are LNHDA and SQIVND (reference sequence). The CDR3 spells CASSISVSGANVLTF. DNA for the CDR3: TGTGCCAGTAGTATATCCGTCTCTGGGGCCAACGTCCTGACTTTC. Supplemented by reference TRBV19 and TRBJ2-6, the full variable domain reads DGGITQSPKYLFRKEGQNVTLSCEQNLNHDAMYWYRQDPGQGLRLIYYSQIVNDFQKGDIAEGYSVSREKKESFPLTVTSAQKNPTAFYLCASSISVSGANVLTFGAGSRLTVL.

This clone has more than one count but fewer than ten. V and J are TRBV28 and TRBJ2-7, with D tentatively TRBD2 (5 bases). Trimming removed 4 bases at V and 6 bases at J, with 13 bases between. Germline lookup yields CDR1 MDHEN and CDR2 SYDVKM. The CDR3 contains 13 residues. This CDR3 reads CASSSRGPSEQYF. The CDR3 DNA is TGTGCCAGCAGTTCTAGAGGGCCGTCCGAGCAGTACTTC.

Regarding this clone: Other nucleotide sequences in the sample specify the same CDR3. The chain carries TRBV19 and TRBJ2-2; TRBD2 agrees at 7 bases. This CDR3 comprises 14 residues. Germline V gene lookup returns CDR1 LNHDA and CDR2 SQIVND (reference sequence). V lost 10 bases, J lost 0 bases, and 5 bases stayed unmatched. The CDR3 region has the DNA TGTGCCACGGCGGGAGCCTCGAACACCGGGGAGCTGTTTTTT. This codes for CATAGASNTGELFF.

This clone is a singleton in its sample. The V and J genes are TRBV11-2 and TRBJ2-3; D call uncertain. CDR1 and CDR2 from the germline V gene are SGHAT and FQNNGV. The CDR3 sequence is 12 residues long. V lost 5 bases to trimming and J lost 4 bases, with 7 bases between them. CDR3 loop: CASSQLADTQYF. The CDR3 bases are TGTGCCAGCAGCCAACTGGCAGATACGCAGTATTTT.

V and J are TRBV7-2 and TRBJ1-2; D remains unclear. The CDR3 consists of 16 residues. V dropped 3 bases and J dropped 2 bases, with 16 bases sitting between them. The germline CDR1 and CDR2 sequences are SGHTA and FQGNSA. The CDR3 is CASSFSAGEENYGYTF. CDR3 in DNA: TGTGCCAGCAGCTTCAGCGCCGGGGAGGAAAACTATGGCTACACCTTC.

The chain links TRBV6-1 to TRBJ1-5; 8 bases map to TRBD1. CDR1 and CDR2 (germline): MNHNS, SASEGT. Trimming removed 6 bases from V and 2 bases from J; junction bases left unmatched: 6. CDR3 size: 15 residues. The CDR3 loop reads CASRRQGAGNQPQHF. The CDR3 nucleotides read TGTGCCAGCAGACGCCAGGGGGCCGGCAATCAGCCCCAGCATTTT.

This chain joins TRBV15 and TRBJ2-3; 7 bases map to TRBD2. The CDR3 is 15 residues long. Trimming removed 0 bases from V and 7 bases from J; junction bases left unmatched: 7. Germline CDR1 LNHNV, CDR2 YYDKDF (reference sequence). CDR3 protein: CATSRDLADTNTQYF. The CDR3 coding sequence is TGTGCCACCAGCAGAGATCTAGCGGACACGAATACGCAGTATTTT.

This clone came up a few times. The chain carries TRBV7-2 and TRBJ2-7, with 10 bases that match TRBD1. Germline trimming cut 5 bases from V and 2 bases from J; bases unmatched to any gene: 9. Germline assignment: CDR1 SGHTA and CDR2 FQGNSA. CDR3 length: 16 amino acids. CDR3 nucleotide sequence: TGTGCCAGCAGCATTACTTCGGGACAGGGGCCCTACGAGCAGTACTTC. It encodes CASSITSGQGPYEQYF. Together with reference TRBV7-2 and TRBJ2-7, the CDR3 gives the full variable domain: GAGVSQSPSNKVTEKGKDVELRCDPISGHTALYWYRQSLGQGLEFLIYFQGNSAPDKSGLPSDRFSAERTGGSVSTLTIQRTQQEDSAVYLCASSITSGQGPYEQYFGPGTRLTVT.

The V gene is TRBV5-1, the J gene TRBJ2-6; the D gene is possibly TRBD1 (6 bases). V lost 4 bases, J lost 2 bases, and 13 bases lay in between. The CDR3 is made up of 16 amino acids. From germline, CDR1 is SGHRS and CDR2 YFSETQ. The CDR3 loop is CASSTGQMTGANVLTF. CDR3 coding DNA: TGCGCCAGCAGCACCGGACAGATGACTGGGGCCAACGTCCTGACTTTC.

The chain joins TRBV28 to TRBJ2-6; the D gene is possibly TRBD2 (5 bases). CDR1 and CDR2 from the germline V gene are MDHEN and SYDVKM. Trimming cost V 5 bases and J 2 bases, with 10 bases left between them. This CDR3 spans 15 amino acids. Written as DNA, the CDR3 is TGTGCCAGCAGTACACCGGGAACTGGGGCCAACGTCCTGACTTTC. Encoded protein: CASSTPGTGANVLTF.

The chain combines TRBV7-2 with TRBJ2-7, with D maybe TRBD2 (7 bases). The CDR3 is made up of 17 amino acids. V was cut by 0 bases and J by 4 bases, with 19 bases left in between. Germline loops: CDR1 SGHTA, CDR2 FQGNSA. The CDR3 nucleotides read TGTGCCAGCAGCTTAGCCGTAGGGGGGGGGTCTACTTACGAGCAGTACTTC. Its translation: CASSLAVGGGSTYEQYF. The full variable domain, with the rest looked up from reference TRBV7-2 and TRBJ2-7, is GAGVSQSPSNKVTEKGKDVELRCDPISGHTALYWYRQSLGQGLEFLIYFQGNSAPDKSGLPSDRFSAERTGGSVSTLTIQRTQQEDSAVYLCASSLAVGGGSTYEQYFGPGTRLTVT.

The gene calls are TRBV27 and TRBJ2-1, with D possibly TRBD2 on 7 matching bases. Germline V gives CDR1 MNHEY, CDR2 SMNVEV (reference sequence). V lost 3 bases, J lost 8 bases, and 20 bases lay in between. CDR3 length: 16 amino acids. Here the CDR3 DNA reads TGTGCCAGCAGTTTTAAGGGGGGGCAGCGCGGTGATGAGCAGTTCTTC. Translation gives CASSFKGGQRGDEQFF.

In its sample, this clone was seen once. The chain joins TRBV6-5 to TRBJ2-7; 9 bases are shared with TRBD2. CDR1 and CDR2 from the germline V gene are MNHEY and SVGAGI. CDR3 length: 15 residues. With 6 bases clipped from V and 2 bases from J, the junction kept 8 bases outside the gene matches. The CDR3 spells CASRRGLASTYEQYF. As DNA, the CDR3 is TGTGCCAGCAGACGCGGACTAGCGTCGACCTACGAGCAGTACTTC.

Only a few counts were recorded for this clone. The CDR3 DNA reads TGTGCCAGCAGTGTCGGGGGAACGGAGACCCAGTACTTC. The encoded protein is CASSVGGTETQYF. J is TRBJ2-5 and V is TRBV2; TRBD2 is a possible D gene (6 bases). From germline, CDR1 is SNHLY and CDR2 FYNNEI. Trimming pared 4 bases from V and 5 bases from J, leaving 11 bases between. The CDR3 is 13 amino acids. Using reference TRBV2 and TRBJ2-5 for the parts outside the CDR3, the full variable domain is EPEVTQTPSHQVTQMGQEVILRCVPISNHLYFYWYRQILGQKVEFLVSFYNNEISEKSEIFDDQFSVERPDGSNFTLKIRSTKLEDSAMYFCASSVGGTETQYFGPGTRLLVL.

The V and J genes are TRBV29-1 and TRBJ2-2, with 9 nucleotides matching TRBD1. CDR1 is SQVTM, CDR2 ANQGSEA, per germline. J gave up 4 bases and V 5 bases, and 14 bases lay outside the gene matches. The CDR3 has 17 amino acids. Here the CDR3 DNA reads TGCAGCGTTTCTCCGGGACAGGGTATTCTCTCCACCGGGGAGCTGTTTTTT. Translating it yields CSVSPGQGILSTGELFF.

This chain links TRBV18 with TRBJ2-7; D is unclear. The CDR3 spans 14 residues. The germline CDR1 and CDR2 sequences are KGHSH and LQKENI. Trimming took off 6 bases at V and 7 bases at J, with 19 bases between the two ends. CDR3 sequence: CASSPSFGVREQYF. The CDR3 DNA reads as TGTGCCAGCTCCCCCAGTTTCGGAGTACGGGAGCAGTACTTC.